This record looks at one T cell receptor (beta chain) sequence and its context. These data are taken from a study of graft-versus-host responses after intestinal transplantation. Trimming shortened V by 5 bases and J by 2 bases, and 14 bases separated the two germline ends. The CDR3 extends over 15 amino acids. Germline V gene sequence: CDR1 MNHEY, CDR2 SMNVEV (reference sequence). Assay: immunoSEQ multiplex PCR; the TCRdb copy retains only in-frame clones and omits some. Counted here are around 30,000 clones, roughly nine tenths occurring once; the ten biggest clones make up around a tenth. The sample here was PBMCs, taken around 62 weeks after intestinal transplantation. The chain uses TRBV27 and TRBJ2-3; possibly TRBD2 for D (5 bases). The source of this sequence is a human patient who received an intestinal transplant, so some T cells may come from the graft donor. In DNA form, the CDR3 reads TGTGCCAGCAGTGAAAGCGGAGCCCTCACAGATACGCAGTATTTT. This gives the protein CASSESGALTDTQYF.